Listed here are 18 T cell receptor beta chains from one sample, sequenced in a study of response to subunit inactivated influenza vaccine. TCRdb called the RT-PCR reads again in MiXCR, with one record for every CDR3 protein. The data show roughly 520,000 distinct CDR3 sequences, 25% seen once. This material consisted of CD4+ T cells sorted from PBMCs, taken 5 to 6 days after vaccination. The receptors were sampled from a man aged 45 to 65 who received an inactivated influenza vaccine.

This clonotype turned up a few times. The rearrangement links TRBV4-3 to TRBJ2-5; possibly TRBD2 for D (5 bases). The germline CDR1 and CDR2 sequences are LGHNA and YSLEER. This CDR3 is built from 14 residues. The V and J ends lost 2 bases and 2 bases respectively, with 9 bases between them. CDR3 DNA sequence: TGCGCCAGCAGCCAAACGCTAGCACAAGAGACCCAGTACTTC. As protein: CASSQTLAQETQYF.

This clonotype has a handful of counts. This sequence joins TRBV10-3 and TRBJ1-1; the match to TRBD1 covers 10 bases. J lost 5 bases, V lost 4 bases, and 1 base had no gene match. The CDR3 has 13 residues. CDR1 ENHRY and CDR2 SYGVKD come from the germline V gene. In nucleotides, the CDR3 is TGTGCCATCAGTGGGACAGGGGGGACTGAAGCTTTCTTT. Protein: CAISGTGGTEAFF.

CDR3 coding DNA: TGCAGTGCTCCCCCGGCAGGTACAGATACGCAGTATTTT. As protein: CSAPPAGTDTQYF. This rearrangement joins TRBV20-1 to TRBJ2-3; D unclear. The germline CDR1 and CDR2 sequences are DFQATT and SNEGSKA (reference sequence). Trimming left V 5 bases short and J 3 bases short, with 12 bases between. CDR3 length: 13 residues.

Concerning this clonotype itself: One end of the junction varies from germline; a read error may be responsible. The V and J genes are TRBV7-6 and TRBJ2-1, with 11 bases lining up with TRBD2. Germline values: CDR1 SGHVS, CDR2 FNYEAQ. The CDR3 sequence is 17 residues long. This chain's CDR3 is CGSSYGSGRAGIYEQFF. The CDR3 DNA sequence: TGTGGCAGCAGCTACGGTAGCGGGAGGGCCGGAATCTATGAGCAGTTCTTC.

This clonotype was observed a handful of times. V usage is TRBV6-5 and J usage is TRBJ1-4; D ambiguous. CDR3 length: 14 amino acids. The ends were cut back, 0 bases at V and 7 bases at J, with 9 bases in the middle. The germline V gene has CDR1 MNHEY and CDR2 SVGAGI. The CDR3 is CASSYSKISEKLFF. The CDR3 region has the DNA TGTGCCAGCAGTTACTCGAAGATCAGTGAAAAACTGTTTTTT.

This clonotype was seen a few times. V is TRBV5-1 and J is TRBJ1-1, with 7 bases lining up with TRBD1. This CDR3 region has 16 residues. Germline-derived CDR1 and CDR2 are SGHRS and YFSETQ. Trimming took 1 base from V and 0 from J; bases not matched to a gene: 6. The CDR3 DNA is TGCGCCAGCAGCTTGAATACAGGGGCCATGAACACTGAAGCTTTCTTT. Translation: CASSLNTGAMNTEAFF.

The chain has TRBV7-9 and TRBJ2-3; 8 bases match TRBD1. Germline assignment: CDR1 SEHNR and CDR2 FQNEAQ (reference sequence). This CDR3 is 15 amino acids long. The V gene end was trimmed by 1 base and the J gene end by 3 bases; junction bases not matched to a gene: 3. The CDR3 sequence is CASSLVTGGTDTQYF. The CDR3 DNA reads TGTGCCAGCAGCTTAGTCACAGGGGGGACAGATACGCAGTATTTT.

V gene TRBV6-1 combines with J gene TRBJ2-6; tentatively, D is TRBD2 (5 bases). The length of the CDR3 is 15 residues. CDR1 MNHNS and CDR2 SASEGT come from the germline V gene. Trimming cost V 2 bases and J 2 bases, with 7 bases left between them. The CDR3 sequence is CASSEPGTGANVLTF. The CDR3 nucleotides are TGTGCCAGCAGTGAACCGGGGACTGGGGCCAACGTCCTGACTTTC.

The V gene is TRBV20-1, the J gene TRBJ2-7, with 10 positions matching TRBD1. V lost 6 bases and J lost 11; bases outside the gene matches: 13. Germline V gene lookup returns CDR1 DFQATT and CDR2 SNEGSKA (reference sequence). This CDR3 spans 13 amino acids. DNA for the CDR3: TGCAGTGCCCAGAGCCGGGACAGGGGTCAGGAGTACTTC. This translates into CSAQSRDRGQEYF.

This clonotype was seen more than once but under ten times. V and J are TRBV6-1 and TRBJ2-5; 11 nucleotides line up with TRBD2. J gave up 5 bases and V 8 bases, and 10 bases lay outside the gene matches. Looked up from germline, CDR1 is MNHNS and CDR2 is SASEGT. The CDR3 is 15 residues long. This chain's CDR3 is CASQERLAGRETQYF. The CDR3, as DNA: TGTGCCAGCCAAGAGCGACTAGCGGGACGGGAGACCCAGTACTTC.

This clonotype was counted only a few times. The V call is TRBV7-2, the J call TRBJ2-7, with D possibly called TRBD1 or TRBD2 (5 bases each). The length of the CDR3 is 13 residues. Germline loops: CDR1 SGHTA, CDR2 FQGNSA. V was trimmed by 2 bases and J by 5 bases, leaving 10 bases between them. In DNA, the CDR3 is TGTGCCAGCAGCTTATCTGGGGGTGACGAGCAGTACTTC. Translated: CASSLSGGDEQYF. Full variable domain (missing parts from reference TRBV7-2 and TRBJ2-7): GAGVSQSPSNKVTEKGKDVELRCDPISGHTALYWYRQSLGQGLEFLIYFQGNSAPDKSGLPSDRFSAERTGGSVSTLTIQRTQQEDSAVYLCASSLSGGDEQYFGPGTRLTVT.

J is TRBJ1-2 and V is TRBV28; a weak D match, TRBD1 (5 bases). V lost 4 bases to trimming and J lost 6 bases, with 12 bases between them. Germline assignment: CDR1 MDHEN and CDR2 SYDVKM. The CDR3 loop spans 13 amino acids. CDR3 residues: CASSSRDVHGYTF. The CDR3 DNA reads TGTGCCAGCAGTTCCCGGGACGTACATGGCTACACCTTC.

This clonotype showed up just a few times. The rearrangement joins TRBV29-1 to TRBJ1-2; D gene ambiguous. CDR1 and CDR2 from the germline V gene are SQVTM and ANQGSEA. This CDR3 region has 13 residues. Deletions cut 8 bases from V and 5 bases from J, with 18 bases between. The CDR3 coding sequence is TGCAGCACGGCGAGGACGGACCCTTATGGCTACACCTTC. Protein sequence: CSTARTDPYGYTF.

The gene calls are TRBV24-1 and TRBJ2-1; D possibly corresponds to TRBD1 (5 bases). V was trimmed by 6 bases and J by 0 bases, leaving 8 bases between them. The germline V gene has CDR1 KGHDR and CDR2 SFDVKD. The CDR3 runs to 14 residues. CDR3 region: CATSRQSSYNEQFF. The CDR3 DNA sequence: TGTGCCACCAGTCGACAGAGCTCCTACAATGAGCAGTTCTTC.

This chain connects TRBV10-1 to TRBJ2-2; TRBD1 agrees at 7 bases. The germline V gene has CDR1 WNHNN and CDR2 SYGVQD (reference sequence). With 6 bases clipped from V and 4 bases from J, the junction kept 5 bases outside the gene matches. The length of the CDR3 is 14 residues. The DNA for the CDR3 is TGCGCCAGCAGGGACCGGACAGGCACCGGGGAGCTGTTTTTT. Translation: CASRDRTGTGELFF.

CDR3 coding DNA: TGCAGTGCTAGAGGAAGCGGGGGGGCCTATGAGCAGTTCTTC. Translation: CSARGSGGAYEQFF. The genes are TRBV20-1 and TRBJ2-1; TRBD2 matches 10 bases. J lost 8 bases, V lost 1 base, and 5 bases had no gene match. CDR1 is DFQATT and CDR2 is SNEGSKA in the germline V gene (reference sequence). This CDR3 is 14 amino acids long.

A few counts support this clonotype. The V gene is TRBV10-3, the J gene TRBJ2-1; 7 bases are shared with TRBD2. Germline CDR1 ENHRY, CDR2 SYGVKD. This CDR3 is 16 amino acids long. V lost 4 bases to trimming and J lost 6 bases; unmatched junction nucleotides: 12. In DNA, the CDR3 is TGTGCCATCAGTGCATCTAGCGGCGAACGCTCCAATGAGCAGTTCTTC. It encodes CAISASSGERSNEQFF.

This clonotype appeared a few times. The chain recombines TRBV5-4 with TRBJ2-3, with 9 bases aligning to TRBD1. This CDR3 comprises 15 residues. Per the germline V gene, CDR1 is SGHNT and CDR2 is YYREEE (reference sequence). Unmatched junction bases numbered 5, after V lost 4 bases and J lost 2 bases. The CDR3 sequence is CASSPNRGLTDTQYF. DNA of the CDR3: TGTGCCAGCAGCCCGAACAGGGGGCTCACAGATACGCAGTATTTT.